This T cell receptor beta chain was profiled in a study of Graves' ophthalmopathy and Graves' hyperthyroidism. RNA transcripts were the template, and TCR beta CDR3 regions were amplified from them. RT-PCR with HTBI primers came first, then second-round multiplex PCR. TCRdb re-called the multiplex PCR reads through MiXCR, storing one row per CDR3 protein. This sample has around 1,200,000 distinct CDR3 sequences; roughly 35% occur once, and the top ten carry approximately 12%. Concerning this clonotype: A much bigger clone sits one base away, suggesting this may be a read error.

From germline, CDR1 is SGHTA and CDR2 FQGNSA. Trimming took 2 bases from V and 4 from J; bases not matched to a gene: 8. CDR3 length: 17 amino acids. The rearrangement joins TRBV7-2 to TRBJ2-2, with TRBD1 matching over 9 bases. The receptor was derived from an adult man with Graves' hyperthyroidism. The specimen sequenced was peripheral blood or thyroid tissue (not recorded which). As DNA, the CDR3 is TGTGCCAGCAGCTTAAGTTGGGACAGGGCAGGCACCGGGGAGCTGTTTTTT. As protein: CASSLSWDRAGTGELFF.